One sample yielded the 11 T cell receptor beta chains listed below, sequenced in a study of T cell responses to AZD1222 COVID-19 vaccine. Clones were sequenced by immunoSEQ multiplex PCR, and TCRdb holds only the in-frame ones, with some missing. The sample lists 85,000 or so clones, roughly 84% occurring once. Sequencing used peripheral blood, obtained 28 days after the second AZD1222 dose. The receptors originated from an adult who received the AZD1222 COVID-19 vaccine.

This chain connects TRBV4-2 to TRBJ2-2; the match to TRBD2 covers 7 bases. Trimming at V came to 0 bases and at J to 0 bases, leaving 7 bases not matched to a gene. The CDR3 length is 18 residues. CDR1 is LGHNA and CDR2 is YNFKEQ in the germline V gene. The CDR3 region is CASSQEGPGGTNTGELFF. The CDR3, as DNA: TGTGCCAGCAGCCAAGAGGGGCCGGGAGGTACGAACACCGGGGAGCTGTTTTTT.

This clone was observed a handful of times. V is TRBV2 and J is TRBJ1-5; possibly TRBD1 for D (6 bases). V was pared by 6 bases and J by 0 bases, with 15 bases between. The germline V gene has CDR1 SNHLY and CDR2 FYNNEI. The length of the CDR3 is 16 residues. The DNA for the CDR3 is TGTGCCAGCAGGGCTTCAGGGGTCTATAGCAATCAGCCCCAGCATTTT. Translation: CASRASGVYSNQPQHF.

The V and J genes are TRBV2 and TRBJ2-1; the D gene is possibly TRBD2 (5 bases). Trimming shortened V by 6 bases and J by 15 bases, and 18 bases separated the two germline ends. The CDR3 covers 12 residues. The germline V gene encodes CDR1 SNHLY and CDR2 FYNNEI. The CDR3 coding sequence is TGTGCCAGCAGGAGGCGTTCCCCCGAGGGGTTCTTC. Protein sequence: CASRRRSPEGFF.

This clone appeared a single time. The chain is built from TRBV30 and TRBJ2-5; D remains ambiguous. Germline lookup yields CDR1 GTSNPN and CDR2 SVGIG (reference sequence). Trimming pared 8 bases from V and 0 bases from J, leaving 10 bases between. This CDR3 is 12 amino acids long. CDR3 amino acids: CAEKRYQETQYF. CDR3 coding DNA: TGTGCCGAGAAGAGGTACCAAGAGACCCAGTACTTC.

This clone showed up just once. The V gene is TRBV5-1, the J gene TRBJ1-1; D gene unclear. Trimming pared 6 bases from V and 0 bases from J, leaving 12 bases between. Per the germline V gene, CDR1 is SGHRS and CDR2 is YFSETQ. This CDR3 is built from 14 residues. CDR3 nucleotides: TGCGCCAGCATACCCGGACCCATGAACACTGAAGCTTTCTTT. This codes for CASIPGPMNTEAFF.

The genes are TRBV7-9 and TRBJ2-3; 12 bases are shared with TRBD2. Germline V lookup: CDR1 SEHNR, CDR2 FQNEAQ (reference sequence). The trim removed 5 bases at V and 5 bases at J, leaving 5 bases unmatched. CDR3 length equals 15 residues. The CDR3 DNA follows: TGTGCCAGCAGCGTTCTAGCGGGAGGGCAAGATACGCAGTATTTT. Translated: CASSVLAGGQDTQYF.

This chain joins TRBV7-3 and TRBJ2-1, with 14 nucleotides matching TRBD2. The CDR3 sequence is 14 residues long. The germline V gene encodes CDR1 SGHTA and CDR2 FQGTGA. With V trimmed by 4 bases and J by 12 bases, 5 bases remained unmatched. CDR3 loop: CASSSGTSGSGQFF. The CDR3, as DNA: TGTGCCAGCAGCTCCGGGACTAGCGGGAGTGGGCAGTTCTTC.

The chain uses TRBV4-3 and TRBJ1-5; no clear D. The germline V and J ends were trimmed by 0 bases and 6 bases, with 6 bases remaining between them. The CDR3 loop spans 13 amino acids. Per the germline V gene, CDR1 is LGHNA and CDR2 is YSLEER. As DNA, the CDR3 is TGCGCCAGCAGCCAAGACCTCCGTCAGCCCCAGCATTTT. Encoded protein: CASSQDLRQPQHF.

CDR3 nucleotide sequence: TGTGCCAGCAGACAGGGGGCCCAAGAGACCCAGTACTTC. Its translation is CASRQGAQETQYF. J is TRBJ2-5 and V is TRBV7-2; 9 bases agree with TRBD1. This CDR3 spans 13 amino acids. J was trimmed by 1 base and V by 6 bases; bases with no gene match: 0. Germline V CDR1 and CDR2: SGHTA, FQGNSA.

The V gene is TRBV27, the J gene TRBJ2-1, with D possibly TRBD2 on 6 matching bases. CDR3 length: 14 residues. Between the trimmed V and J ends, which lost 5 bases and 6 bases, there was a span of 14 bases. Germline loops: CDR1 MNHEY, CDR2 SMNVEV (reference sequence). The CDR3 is CASSPPGLLNEQFF. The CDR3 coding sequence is TGTGCCAGCAGTCCTCCGGGACTCCTCAATGAGCAGTTCTTC.

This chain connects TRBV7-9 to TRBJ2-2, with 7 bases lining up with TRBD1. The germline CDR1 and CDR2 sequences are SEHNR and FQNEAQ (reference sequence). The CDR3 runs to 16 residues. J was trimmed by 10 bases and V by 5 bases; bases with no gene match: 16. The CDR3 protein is CASSTSGQVGFLELFF. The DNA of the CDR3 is TGTGCCAGCAGCACTTCCGGACAGGTGGGGTTTTTGGAGCTGTTTTTT.